Below, 30 T cell receptor beta chains from the same sample are listed, as sequenced in a study of T cells after yellow fever vaccination. TCRdb analysed the 5' RACE reads with MiXCR anew, one entry per CDR3 protein. The sample holds some 600,000 distinct CDR3 sequences, 17% seen once. Sequenced here: PBMCs, sampled about 5 days after the first yellow fever vaccination. These receptors all come from a man aged 18 to 29 who received the YFV17D yellow fever vaccine.

This clonotype has a handful of counts. The rearrangement uses TRBV6-1 and TRBJ1-1; D is uncertain. The germline gives CDR1 MNHNS, CDR2 SASEGT. V gave up 6 bases and J gave up 1 base, with 15 bases separating them. The CDR3 runs to 15 residues. The CDR3 sequence: CASSQGRSRNTEAFF. CDR3 coding DNA: TGTGCCAGCAGCCAAGGCAGATCGCGGAACACTGAAGCTTTCTTT.

This clonotype was counted a few times. The chain recombines TRBV12-3 or TRBV12-4 with TRBJ2-6; 9 positions match TRBD1. The CDR3 covers 15 residues. V shed 6 bases, J shed 1 base, and the junction held 1 base outside the gene matches. The CDR3 DNA sequence: TGTGCCAGCAGAGGGACAGGGTCTGGGGCCAACGTCCTGACTTTC. Amino acid sequence: CASRGTGSGANVLTF.

This clonotype was counted at least ten times. J is TRBJ2-5 and V is TRBV5-1; 10 bases map to TRBD2. Trimming took 0 bases from V and 8 from J; bases not matched to a gene: 19. This CDR3 is built from 19 residues. Looked up from germline, CDR1 is SGHRS and CDR2 is YFSETQ. This CDR3 is CASSLVSASGGPPRRTQYF. Written as DNA, the CDR3 is TGCGCCAGCAGCTTGGTGTCTGCTAGCGGGGGCCCTCCAAGAAGAACCCAGTACTTC. Drawing the rest from reference TRBV5-1 and TRBJ2-5, the complete variable domain is KAGVTQTPRYLIKTRGQQVTLSCSPISGHRSVSWYQQTPGQGLQFLFEYFSETQRNKGNFPGRFSGRQFSNSRSEMNVSTLELGDSALYLCASSLVSASGGPPRRTQYFGPGTRLLVL.

This clonotype was seen at least ten times. The chain carries TRBV11-3 and TRBJ2-7; D is undetermined. CDR3 length: 13 residues. Germline lookup yields CDR1 SGHNT and CDR2 YENEEA. The V and J ends lost 4 bases and 3 bases respectively, with 10 bases between them. The CDR3 coding sequence is TGTGCCAGCAGCTCAAACTCGGGCTACGAGCAGTACTTC. This encodes CASSSNSGYEQYF.

The table lists this clonotype with a few counts. The chain uses TRBV7-2 and TRBJ2-3; D is undetermined. The CDR3 is made up of 14 amino acids. From germline, CDR1 is SGHTA and CDR2 FQGNSA. Trimming took 5 bases from V and 1 from J, leaving 10 bases between them. The CDR3 loop reads CASSPQRRTDTQYF. CDR3 bases: TGTGCCAGCAGCCCCCAGAGGCGCACAGATACGCAGTATTTT.

The V and J genes are TRBV6-2 or TRBV6-3 and TRBJ1-1; no clear D. Germline CDR1 and CDR2: MNHEY and SVGEGT. The CDR3 is 14 residues long. V lost 2 bases, J lost 4 bases, and 11 bases lay in between. The CDR3 protein is CASSYDAFSTEAFF. CDR3 DNA: TGTGCCAGCAGTTACGACGCATTCAGCACTGAAGCTTTCTTT.

This clonotype was counted a few times. This chain joins TRBV29-1 and TRBJ2-6; 7 nucleotides line up with TRBD1. The V segment lost 4 bases and the J segment 4 bases; nucleotides outside the gene matches: 7. Germline values: CDR1 SQVTM, CDR2 ANQGSEA. The length of the CDR3 is 15 residues. CDR3: CSVGLTGYGANVLTF. The CDR3 DNA is TGCAGCGTTGGGTTGACAGGGTACGGGGCCAACGTCCTGACTTTC. The variable domain in full, completed from reference TRBV29-1 and TRBJ2-6, reads SAVISQKPSRDICQRGTSLTIQCQVDSQVTMMFWYRQQPGQSLTLIATANQGSEATYESGFVIDKFPISRPNLTFSTLTVSNMSPEDSSIYLCSVGLTGYGANVLTFGAGSRLTVL.

The chain is built from TRBV5-1 and TRBJ2-5; weak D call: TRBD1 (5 bases). V was shortened by 2 bases and J by 5 bases, with 13 bases between the two germline ends. Germline CDR1 and CDR2: SGHRS and YFSETQ. This CDR3 has 14 amino acids. DNA for the CDR3: TGCGCCAGCAGCTTCCAAGGGGAAGGGGAGACCCAGTACTTC. It is translated as CASSFQGEGETQYF.

This chain joins TRBV7-9 and TRBJ1-1; the D is unclear. Germline V gene data show CDR1 as SEHNR and CDR2 as FQNEAQ (reference sequence). This CDR3 spans 14 amino acids. Trimming left V 2 bases short and J 0 bases short, with 7 bases between. CDR3 coding DNA: TGTGCCAGCAGCTTAAATGGGATGAACACTGAAGCTTTCTTT. Translation: CASSLNGMNTEAFF.

The chain recombines TRBV15 with TRBJ1-5, with no clear D. From germline, CDR1 is LNHNV and CDR2 YYDKDF (reference sequence). There are 14 residues in the CDR3. Trimming took 4 bases from V and 3 from J, leaving 10 bases between them. CDR3 DNA sequence: TGTGCCACCAGCAATTGGCAGACCAATCAGCCCCAGCATTTT. This sequence encodes CATSNWQTNQPQHF.

The chain joins TRBV3-1 to TRBJ1-5, with D unclear. V lost 3 bases, J lost 7 bases, and 19 bases lay in between. The CDR3 covers 16 residues. Germline CDR1 and CDR2: LGHDT and YNNKEL (reference sequence). The CDR3 DNA follows: TGTGCCAGCAGCCAGTCGGTAGGTGTGGGCATCCAGCCCCAGCATTTT. Encoded protein: CASSQSVGVGIQPQHF.

The rearrangement links TRBV30 to TRBJ2-1; a possible D gene is TRBD1 (5 bases). Deletions cut 4 bases from V and 7 bases from J, with 11 bases between. This CDR3 comprises 12 residues. CDR1 and CDR2 (germline): GTSNPN, SVGIG (reference sequence). The CDR3 reads CAWKGAPNEQFF. Written as DNA, the CDR3 is TGTGCCTGGAAAGGGGCCCCAAATGAGCAGTTCTTC. Complete variable domain (other parts from reference TRBV30 and TRBJ2-1): SQTIHQWPATLVQPVGSPLSLECTVEGTSNPNLYWYRQAAGRGLQLLFYSVGIGQISSEVPQNLSASRPQDRQFILSSKKLLLSDSGFYLCAWKGAPNEQFFGPGTRLTVL.

This clonotype has just a few counts. The chain links TRBV10-3 to TRBJ1-4; no firm D call. V dropped 8 bases and J dropped 10 bases, with 20 bases sitting between them. The CDR3 runs 14 residues. In germline, CDR1 is ENHRY, CDR2 SYGVKD. CDR3 bases: TGTGCCATCCGTACCGAGTTCTCAAGCGGAAAACTGTTTTTT. Protein: CAIRTEFSSGKLFF.

This clonotype has ten or more counts. The chain combines TRBV2 with TRBJ2-3; TRBD1 matches at 7 bases. The CDR3 consists of 14 residues. In germline, CDR1 is SNHLY, CDR2 FYNNEI. J lost 2 bases, V lost 6 bases, and 5 bases had no gene match. The CDR3 DNA reads TGTGCCAGCAGCATGACAGGGATCACAGATACGCAGTATTTT. It codes for CASSMTGITDTQYF.

The chain combines TRBV29-1 with TRBJ2-3; 9 bases fit TRBD2. The CDR3 sequence is 17 residues long. The germline gives CDR1 SQVTM, CDR2 ANQGSEA. The trim removed 2 bases at V and 0 bases at J, leaving 9 bases unmatched. The CDR3 nucleotides read TGCAGCGTTGAAAGTGCGTGGCTAGCGGGGAGCACAGATACGCAGTATTTT. Translating it yields CSVESAWLAGSTDTQYF.

The V gene is TRBV7-9, the J gene TRBJ2-5, with TRBD2 matching 11 bases. V gave up 1 base and J gave up 4 bases; unmatched junction bases: 8. CDR1 and CDR2 (germline): SEHNR, FQNEAQ (reference sequence). The CDR3 sequence is 17 residues long. CDR3 amino acids: CASSLVPSGGLPETQYF. The DNA for the CDR3 is TGTGCCAGCAGCTTAGTTCCTAGCGGGGGGCTCCCAGAGACCCAGTACTTC.

The gene calls are TRBV20-1 and TRBJ1-4; D unclear. The CDR3 has 14 residues. V shed 5 bases and J shed 4 bases, with 14 bases lying between them. The germline CDR1 and CDR2 sequences are DFQATT and SNEGSKA (reference sequence). The CDR3 sequence: CSAHGAGINEKLFF. CDR3 DNA: TGCAGTGCTCATGGCGCGGGAATTAATGAAAAACTGTTTTTT.

This chain connects TRBV28 to TRBJ2-1, with 10 bases that match TRBD2. Per germline, CDR1 MDHEN and CDR2 SYDVKM. The V segment lost 4 bases and the J segment 7 bases; nucleotides outside the gene matches: 13. The CDR3 extends over 17 amino acids. The CDR3, as DNA: TGTGCCAGCAGTTCGCCCTTTGGAGCGGGGGGGCGTAATGAGCAGTTCTTC. Translating gives CASSSPFGAGGRNEQFF.

J is TRBJ1-2 and V is TRBV7-9, with 7 bases lining up with TRBD1. The CDR3 runs 14 residues. CDR1 is SEHNR, CDR2 FQNEAQ, per germline (reference sequence). After removal of 3 bases from V and 6 bases from J, the junction contained 7 bases not matched to a gene. The CDR3 region is CASSLRDSINGYTF. The CDR3 DNA is TGTGCCAGCAGCTTGCGGGACAGCATAAATGGCTACACCTTC.

V is TRBV2 and J is TRBJ1-6; possibly TRBD1 for D (6 bases). The CDR3 is made up of 15 amino acids. V was pared by 7 bases and J by 13 bases, with 23 bases between. Germline V gene sequence: CDR1 SNHLY, CDR2 FYNNEI. CDR3 DNA: TGTGCCAGCACCCCCGGAGAGGGGGGAAAAATCCCCCTCCACTTT. Amino acid sequence: CASTPGEGGKIPLHF.

In this sample, this clonotype turned up a few times. The V and J genes are TRBV6-1 and TRBJ2-7; TRBD2 is a possible D gene (5 bases). Germline CDR1 and CDR2: MNHNS and SASEGT. V lost 8 bases to trimming and J lost 2 bases, with 13 bases between them. The CDR3 totals 13 residues. The CDR3 DNA sequence: TGTGCCAGCGGGGAGAACCGAGCCTACGAGCAGTACTTC. It is translated as CASGENRAYEQYF.

In DNA, the CDR3 is TGTGCCAGCAGCAAAGGCCTAGGGGGAACCGGGGAGCTGTTTTTT. Its protein is CASSKGLGGTGELFF. This chain connects TRBV3-1 to TRBJ2-2, with D tentatively TRBD1 (6 bases). V was clipped by 5 bases and J by 5 bases, with 15 bases between them. The CDR3 has 15 amino acids. Germline values: CDR1 LGHDT, CDR2 YNNKEL (reference sequence).

This clonotype has more than one count but fewer than ten. The chain has TRBV5-1 and TRBJ2-5, with TRBD1 matching over 8 bases. The V and J ends lost 3 bases and 5 bases, in that order; junction bases with no gene match: 9. Germline CDR1 reads SGHRS; CDR2 reads YFSETQ. This CDR3 is built from 15 residues. In nucleotides, the CDR3 is TGCGCCAGCAGCTGGGCGGACAGGGCTCGGGAGACCCAGTACTTC. This encodes CASSWADRARETQYF.

V is TRBV4-3 and J is TRBJ1-1; D ambiguous. This CDR3 is built from 15 residues. Trimming stripped 1 base from V and 9 bases from J, with 18 bases between. Germline V lookup: CDR1 LGHNA, CDR2 YSLEER. CDR3 DNA: TGCGCCAGCAGCCAAGTATATTCCCAGGATCACCAAGCTTTCTTT. This codes for CASSQVYSQDHQAFF.

This clonotype has only a few counts. This chain connects TRBV28 to TRBJ2-3; D is possibly TRBD2 (6 bases). CDR3 length: 16 amino acids. Trimming stripped 3 bases from V and 2 bases from J, with 15 bases between. In germline, CDR1 is MDHEN, CDR2 SYDVKM. CDR3 bases: TGTGCCAGCAGTTTTGAACCATCGGGGGACACAGATACGCAGTATTTT. It encodes CASSFEPSGDTDTQYF.

This clonotype has only a few counts. The rearrangement joins TRBV6-2 or TRBV6-3 to TRBJ2-2; TRBD1 aligns across 9 bases. The CDR3 length is 15 residues. V was clipped by 2 bases and J by 3 bases; unmatched bases: 1. The germline V gene encodes CDR1 MNHEY and CDR2 SVGEGT. The CDR3 loop is CASSYGDRDTGELFF. For the CDR3, the DNA is TGTGCCAGCAGTTACGGGGACAGGGACACCGGGGAGCTGTTTTTT.

The chain recombines TRBV7-2 with TRBJ1-2, with D uncertain. CDR3 length equals 14 residues. Germline V CDR1 and CDR2: SGHTA, FQGNSA. V dropped 2 bases and J dropped 4 bases, with 11 bases sitting between them. The CDR3 DNA reads as TGTGCCAGCAGCTTACTCTCAGACGGCTATGGCTACACCTTC. Its protein is CASSLLSDGYGYTF. Full variable domain (rest looked up from reference TRBV7-2 and TRBJ1-2): GAGVSQSPSNKVTEKGKDVELRCDPISGHTALYWYRQSLGQGLEFLIYFQGNSAPDKSGLPSDRFSAERTGGSVSTLTIQRTQQEDSAVYLCASSLLSDGYGYTFGSGTRLTVV.

The CDR3 here is CASSDPERGSEAFF. The CDR3 DNA follows: TGTGCCAGCAGCGATCCGGAACGGGGTAGCGAGGCTTTCTTT. The gene calls are TRBV3-1 and TRBJ1-1; D call uncertain. CDR1 LGHDT and CDR2 YNNKEL come from the germline V gene (reference sequence). The CDR3 length is 14 residues. Trimming pared 5 bases from V and 11 bases from J, leaving 21 bases between.

V gene TRBV12-3 or TRBV12-4 combines with J gene TRBJ1-1; weak D call: TRBD1 (5 bases). CDR3 length: 14 amino acids. The V end lost 7 bases, the J end lost 2 bases, and 14 bases lay between the germline ends. Written as DNA, the CDR3 is TGTGCCAGCACCCAAGGGGAACCCAACACTGAAGCTTTCTTT. Translated: CASTQGEPNTEAFF.

This clonotype showed up just a few times. The chain combines TRBV2 with TRBJ2-2; 11 bases align to TRBD1. From germline, CDR1 is SNHLY and CDR2 FYNNEI. Trimming at V came to 3 bases and at J to 7 bases, leaving 7 bases not matched to a gene. The CDR3 extends over 16 amino acids. CDR3 coding DNA: TGTGCCAGCAGTGAGGGTGGACAGGGGGCTGGCGGGGAGCTGTTTTTT. It yields the protein CASSEGGQGAGGELFF.